A selection of T cell receptor beta chains follows, all from one sample in a study of a mutant IDH1 vaccine in newly diagnosed glioma. Their antigen targets remain unknown. The protocol was immunoSEQ multiplex PCR, while the TCRdb copy is restricted to in-frame clones and leaves out a portion. This sample has over 65,000 clones; approximately 88% occur once, and the top ten carry roughly 12%. The sample was PBMCs, taken from a glioma patient whose treatment included an IDH1 peptide vaccine. These receptors all stem from a man between 18 and 35 years old with glioma. Both conserved end residues are part of each CDR3. Fields, in order: V gene, D gene, J gene, clone size, CDR3 DNA, CDR3 protein. A D gene is named only where the DNA matches it firmly. Expanded clones are given a class, and other clones once, few, many or no size at all.

v_call: TRBV7-9; d_call: TRBD2; j_call: TRBJ2-1; clone_size: .; cdr3_nt: TGTGCCAGCAGCTTTCCCGCTGGCGGGGGGGGCCCCGCCTACAATGAGCAGTTCTTC; cdr3_aa: CASSFPAGGGGPAYNEQFF
v_call: TRBV27; d_call: .; j_call: TRBJ2-5; clone_size: .; cdr3_nt: TGTGCCAGCAGTTTTGGGGGAGAGACCCAGTACTTC; cdr3_aa: CASSFGGETQYF
v_call: TRBV29-1; d_call: .; j_call: TRBJ2-1; clone_size: .; cdr3_nt: TGCAACGGGGCGGTCGACAATGAGCAGTTCTTC; cdr3_aa: CNGAVDNEQFF
v_call: TRBV28; d_call: .; j_call: TRBJ2-7; clone_size: .; cdr3_nt: TGTGCCAGCAGTTCAAGGACCAGGGCGGAGGGGGAGCAGTACTTC; cdr3_aa: CASSSRTRAEGEQYF
v_call: TRBV7-2; d_call: TRBD2; j_call: TRBJ2-5; clone_size: once; cdr3_nt: TGTGCCAGCAGCTCGGGGGGGCAGTGGGTCCAGTACTTC; cdr3_aa: CASSSGGQWVQYF
v_call: TRBV4-2; d_call: TRBD2; j_call: TRBJ2-6; clone_size: .; cdr3_nt: TGTGCCAGCAGCCGATCATATAGCGGGCGGAGTACTGGGGCCAACGTCCTGACTTTC; cdr3_aa: CASSRSYSGRSTGANVLTF
v_call: TRBV9; d_call: .; j_call: TRBJ1-5; clone_size: .; cdr3_nt: TGTGCCAGCAGCGAGGGGGTTTATAGCAATCAGCCCCAGCATTTT; cdr3_aa: CASSEGVYSNQPQHF
v_call: TRBV7-9; d_call: .; j_call: TRBJ2-7; clone_size: once; cdr3_nt: TGTGCCAGCAGCCCCCGGACGGGCGGATACTACGAGCAGTACTTC; cdr3_aa: CASSPRTGGYYEQYF
v_call: TRBV25-1; d_call: .; j_call: TRBJ2-1; clone_size: .; cdr3_nt: TGTGCCAGCAGTGAAAGGTGGGAGCAGTTCTTC; cdr3_aa: CASSERWEQFF
v_call: TRBV27; d_call: TRBD1; j_call: TRBJ1-5; clone_size: once; cdr3_nt: TGTGCCAGCCCCCTCGGCTATTACGGGACAGGGGACAGTTTAAGGGTCCGTCAGCCCCAGCATTTT; cdr3_aa: CASPLGYYGTGDSLRVRQPQHF
v_call: TRBV4-3; d_call: .; j_call: TRBJ2-7; clone_size: .; cdr3_nt: TGCGCCAGCAGCCAAAATTACCGGGGATCGTCCTACGAGCAGTACTTC; cdr3_aa: CASSQNYRGSSYEQYF
v_call: TRBV30; d_call: .; j_call: TRBJ1-6; clone_size: .; cdr3_nt: TGTGCCTGGAGTGTAGGGCAGGGAGGGAATTCACCCCTCCACTTT; cdr3_aa: CAWSVGQGGNSPLHF
v_call: TRBV5-1; d_call: .; j_call: TRBJ2-7; clone_size: .; cdr3_nt: TGCGCCAGCAGGGGGGAGGAACGCGAGCAGTACTTC; cdr3_aa: CASRGEEREQYF
v_call: TRBV7-2; d_call: .; j_call: TRBJ1-1; clone_size: .; cdr3_nt: TGTGCCAGCAGCTTAAGGGAGGTGGCTGAAGCTTTCTTT; cdr3_aa: CASSLREVAEAFF
v_call: TRBV10-3; d_call: .; j_call: TRBJ2-3; clone_size: .; cdr3_nt: TGTGCCTGCTCTAGCTCAGAGGAGGATACGCAGTATTTT; cdr3_aa: CACSSSEEDTQYF
v_call: TRBV9; d_call: TRBD2; j_call: TRBJ2-7; clone_size: few; cdr3_nt: TGTGCCAGCAGCGCTCTGACTAGCGGCGAGCAGTACTTC; cdr3_aa: CASSALTSGEQYF
v_call: TRBV4-1; d_call: .; j_call: TRBJ1-2; clone_size: .; cdr3_nt: TGCGCCAGCAGCCAAGATCTCGGCAGGGGTGACTATGGCTACACCTTC; cdr3_aa: CASSQDLGRGDYGYTF
v_call: TRBV7-2; d_call: TRBD2; j_call: TRBJ2-7; clone_size: .; cdr3_nt: TGTGCCAGCAGCTCCAGGGCGGGAGCCTCCTACGAGCAGTACTTC; cdr3_aa: CASSSRAGASYEQYF
v_call: TRBV29-1; d_call: .; j_call: TRBJ2-2; clone_size: .; cdr3_nt: TGCAGCGTTGAGCCTTCAGACCAGAACACCGGGGAGCTGTTTTTT; cdr3_aa: CSVEPSDQNTGELFF
v_call: TRBV4-1; d_call: .; j_call: TRBJ1-4; clone_size: .; cdr3_nt: TGCGCCAGCAGCCAAGAGGTTTGGGGGGTAACGGCTAATGAAAAACTGTTTTTT; cdr3_aa: CASSQEVWGVTANEKLFF
v_call: TRBV13; d_call: .; j_call: TRBJ2-1; clone_size: .; cdr3_nt: TGTGCCAGCAGCTCTTTAGGTGAGCAGTTCTTC; cdr3_aa: CASSSLGEQFF
v_call: TRBV18; d_call: .; j_call: TRBJ2-5; clone_size: .; cdr3_nt: TGTGCCAGCTCACCAAGAATCCAGGGAAGCGAGACCCAGTACTTC; cdr3_aa: CASSPRIQGSETQYF
v_call: TRBV11-2; d_call: .; j_call: TRBJ1-4; clone_size: .; cdr3_nt: TGTGCCAGCAGCTCCCGCGTCGGGCTAAATGAAAAACTGTTTTTT; cdr3_aa: CASSSRVGLNEKLFF
v_call: TRBV5-4; d_call: TRBD2; j_call: TRBJ2-7; clone_size: .; cdr3_nt: TGTGCCAGCAGCGCCCGACTAGCGGGAGAAAGTTACGAGCAGTACTTC; cdr3_aa: CASSARLAGESYEQYF
v_call: TRBV6-5; d_call: TRBD1; j_call: TRBJ1-5; clone_size: once; cdr3_nt: TGTGCCAGCAGACTGACAGGGGCTAGCAATCAGCCCCAGCATTTT; cdr3_aa: CASRLTGASNQPQHF
v_call: TRBV19; d_call: .; j_call: TRBJ2-1; clone_size: .; cdr3_nt: TGTGCCAGTAGTATTGACGGGGGCGACCCCTCCTACAATGAGCAGTTCTTC; cdr3_aa: CASSIDGGDPSYNEQFF
v_call: TRBV5-5; d_call: .; j_call: TRBJ2-7; clone_size: .; cdr3_nt: TGTGCCAGCAGCTTTGGGGACGAGCAGTACTTC; cdr3_aa: CASSFGDEQYF
v_call: TRBV5-1; d_call: TRBD1; j_call: TRBJ1-1; clone_size: few; cdr3_nt: TGCGCCAGCGGTAACAGGGGTACTGAAGCTTTCTTT; cdr3_aa: CASGNRGTEAFF
v_call: TRBV4-3; d_call: .; j_call: TRBJ2-3; clone_size: few; cdr3_nt: TGCGCCAGCTCCCGCGTGGGCACAGATACGCAGTATTTT; cdr3_aa: CASSRVGTDTQYF
v_call: TRBV5-1; d_call: .; j_call: TRBJ1-2; clone_size: .; cdr3_nt: TGCGCCAGCAGCTTGGATGGACAGCGAACCCTCTTTAACTATGGCTACACCTTC; cdr3_aa: CASSLDGQRTLFNYGYTF
v_call: TRBV5-1; d_call: .; j_call: TRBJ2-7; clone_size: .; cdr3_nt: TGCGCCAGCAGAAAGACGGGCTACGAGCAGTACTTC; cdr3_aa: CASRKTGYEQYF
v_call: TRBV9; d_call: TRBD2; j_call: TRBJ2-3; clone_size: .; cdr3_nt: TGTGCCAGCAGCGTAGAGGGGACTAGTACAGATACGCAGTATTTT; cdr3_aa: CASSVEGTSTDTQYF
v_call: TRBV19; d_call: TRBD1; j_call: TRBJ1-1; clone_size: few; cdr3_nt: TGTGCCAGTAGTATTAGGACAGGATCGGCTTTCTTT; cdr3_aa: CASSIRTGSAFF
v_call: TRBV18; d_call: .; j_call: TRBJ1-1; clone_size: .; cdr3_nt: TGTGCCAGCTCACTTCCAGACAACACTGAAGCTTTCTTT; cdr3_aa: CASSLPDNTEAFF
v_call: TRBV7-9; d_call: .; j_call: TRBJ2-5; clone_size: few; cdr3_nt: TGTGCCAGCAGCGGCAGGTGGGGGCAAGAGACCCAGTACTTC; cdr3_aa: CASSGRWGQETQYF
v_call: TRBV5-4; d_call: .; j_call: TRBJ2-5; clone_size: .; cdr3_nt: TGTGCCAGCGCCTGGGCAGCCCAAGAGACCCAGTACTTC; cdr3_aa: CASAWAAQETQYF
v_call: TRBV4-2; d_call: TRBD2; j_call: TRBJ2-1; clone_size: .; cdr3_nt: TGTGCCAGCAGCCATTTGACGGGGCGGGGGGTCTACAATGAGCAGTTCTTC; cdr3_aa: CASSHLTGRGVYNEQFF
v_call: TRBV7-9; d_call: TRBD1; j_call: TRBJ2-7; clone_size: .; cdr3_nt: TGTGCCAGCAGCTCTTACAGGGGTGGCGAGCAGTACTTC; cdr3_aa: CASSSYRGGEQYF
v_call: TRBV28; d_call: .; j_call: TRBJ2-7; clone_size: .; cdr3_nt: TGTGCCAGCATTCCCGCCGGGACGCCCTACGAGCAGTACTTC; cdr3_aa: CASIPAGTPYEQYF
v_call: TRBV4-3; d_call: TRBD1; j_call: TRBJ1-2; clone_size: .; cdr3_nt: TGCGCCAGCAGCCACCACCGGGACAGGGGATTAGTTTTTTATGGCTACACCTTC; cdr3_aa: CASSHHRDRGLVFYGYTF
v_call: TRBV4-3; d_call: TRBD1; j_call: TRBJ2-3; clone_size: .; cdr3_nt: TGCGCCAGCCGGAGACAGGGGGGGGGTACGCAGTATTTT; cdr3_aa: CASRRQGGGTQYF
v_call: TRBV7-2; d_call: TRBD1; j_call: TRBJ1-5; clone_size: .; cdr3_nt: TGTGCCAGCAGCTTAGCTTCGGGACAGCGCAATCAGCCCCAGCATTTT; cdr3_aa: CASSLASGQRNQPQHF
v_call: TRBV16; d_call: TRBD1; j_call: TRBJ1-4; clone_size: .; cdr3_nt: TGTGCCAGCAGCCCCAGGGCCGACAGGGTTGAAAAACTGTTTTTT; cdr3_aa: CASSPRADRVEKLFF
v_call: TRBV18; d_call: TRBD1; j_call: TRBJ1-1; clone_size: .; cdr3_nt: TGTGCCAGCTCACAAAATACAGGGGGGGAAACTGAAGCTTTCTTT; cdr3_aa: CASSQNTGGETEAFF
v_call: TRBV13; d_call: .; j_call: TRBJ2-7; clone_size: .; cdr3_nt: TGTGCCAGCAGCAGTACAGGGATGCAATACGAGCAGTACTTC; cdr3_aa: CASSSTGMQYEQYF
v_call: TRBV5-1; d_call: .; j_call: TRBJ2-3; clone_size: .; cdr3_nt: TGCGCCAGCAGCCCGGGACTGAGCACGAATACGCAGTATTTT; cdr3_aa: CASSPGLSTNTQYF
v_call: TRBV6-5; d_call: .; j_call: TRBJ1-5; clone_size: once; cdr3_nt: TGTGCCAGCAGCAGGGGTCTACCTAGCAATCAGCCCCAGCATTTT; cdr3_aa: CASSRGLPSNQPQHF
v_call: TRBV2; d_call: .; j_call: TRBJ1-1; clone_size: .; cdr3_nt: TGTGCCACCTTGAGGGGGGACACTGAAGCTTTCTTT; cdr3_aa: CATLRGDTEAFF
v_call: TRBV11-3; d_call: TRBD2; j_call: TRBJ2-1; clone_size: once; cdr3_nt: TGTGCCAGCAGCTTAAGCGGGAGCTCCTACAATGAGCAGTTCTTC; cdr3_aa: CASSLSGSSYNEQFF
v_call: TRBV19; d_call: TRBD1; j_call: TRBJ2-1; clone_size: .; cdr3_nt: TGTGCCAGTAGTATGTCCCAACCGGGACAGCTCCAAGAGCAGTTCTTC; cdr3_aa: CASSMSQPGQLQEQFF
v_call: TRBV7-9; d_call: TRBD1; j_call: TRBJ1-3; clone_size: .; cdr3_nt: TGTGCCAGCAGCCTTTCGACAGGGTCCGGAAACACCATATATTTT; cdr3_aa: CASSLSTGSGNTIYF
v_call: TRBV13; d_call: TRBD1; j_call: TRBJ1-6; clone_size: .; cdr3_nt: TGTGCCAGCAGCTTAAGGTTTTGGACAGGGGGAAGTTCACCCCTCCACTTT; cdr3_aa: CASSLRFWTGGSSPLHF
v_call: TRBV18; d_call: .; j_call: TRBJ2-3; clone_size: .; cdr3_nt: TGTAACCCTACCGGGGATTCCTTCTCAGATACGCAGTATTTT; cdr3_aa: CNPTGDSFSDTQYF
v_call: TRBV5-1; d_call: .; j_call: TRBJ1-1; clone_size: few; cdr3_nt: TGCGCCAGCAGATTGGACGGGGGTGGAGGAGCTTTCTTT; cdr3_aa: CASRLDGGGGAFF
v_call: TRBV29-1; d_call: .; j_call: TRBJ1-1; clone_size: .; cdr3_nt: TGCAGCGTCATGGGCCTCCTGAGGAACACTGAAGCTTTCTTT; cdr3_aa: CSVMGLLRNTEAFF
v_call: TRBV9; d_call: .; j_call: TRBJ2-2; clone_size: .; cdr3_nt: TGTGCCAGCAGCGAGCGGGACAGGCTAGGCACCGGGGAGCTGTTTTTT; cdr3_aa: CASSERDRLGTGELFF
v_call: TRBV2; d_call: TRBD1; j_call: TRBJ1-4; clone_size: .; cdr3_nt: TGTGCCAGCAGTGAAGCGCCGGGGGACAGCCTTGAAAAACTGTTTTTT; cdr3_aa: CASSEAPGDSLEKLFF
v_call: TRBV4-3; d_call: TRBD2; j_call: TRBJ2-7; clone_size: .; cdr3_nt: TGCGCCAGCAGCCAAGACGGGAGGCAAGGCTACGAGCAGTACTTC; cdr3_aa: CASSQDGRQGYEQYF
v_call: TRBV30; d_call: .; j_call: TRBJ2-7; clone_size: .; cdr3_nt: TGTGCCTGGAGTGTTCCCCCAGGGGCCGGCTACGAGCAGTACTTC; cdr3_aa: CAWSVPPGAGYEQYF